This T cell receptor beta chain was recorded in a study of cytomegalovirus exposure and HLA in healthy donors. The CDR3 length is 14 residues. Trimming took off 0 bases at V and 7 bases at J, with 12 bases between the two ends. In germline, CDR1 is LGHNA, CDR2 YSLEER. With 60 Vbeta and 13 Jbeta primers, the PCR was carried out. Profiling relied on immunoSEQ multiplex PCR, and the TCRdb table lists in-frame clones only, not all of them. Among some 250,000 clones, 82% were seen once, and the ten largest hold 5% to 6.5%. The TCR originated in a woman aged 40 to 49 in good health and CMV-seropositive. V usage is TRBV4-3 and J usage is TRBJ1-1; D not certain. What was sequenced was PBMCs. The CDR3, as DNA: TGCGCCAGCAGCCAAGATGACTGGGTGGGTGAAGCTTTCTTT. Protein product: CASSQDDWVGEAFF.